Below are 20 T cell receptor beta chains sequenced from a single sample in a study of regulatory T cells in long-lasting Graves disease. Arm-PCR of CDR3 regions and iRepertoire HTBI primers were used to build TCR beta libraries. TCRdb re-called the multiplex PCR reads through MiXCR, storing one row per CDR3 protein. The table records about half a million distinct CDR3 sequences, about 11% of them present only once. Described time point: newly diagnosed GD, antithyroid drugs for less than 3 months. Researchers made the TCR library from RNA that was extracted from PBMCs. The same data also went into a second study, on T cells in Graves' hyperthyroidism and ophthalmopathy.

Sequenced material: peripheral blood mononuclear cells (PBMCs), taken at new diagnosis, from a patient treated with antithyroid drugs. The source is a woman in her 30s with Graves disease.

This clonotype was seen ten or more times. The rearrangement joins TRBV15 to TRBJ1-1; 7 positions match TRBD1. V lost 0 bases and J lost 0; bases outside the gene matches: 4. The length of the CDR3 is 16 residues. Germline CDR1 is LNHNV and CDR2 is YYDKDF (reference sequence). The CDR3 nucleotides are TGTGCCACCAGCAGAGAACGGGACAGCGTGAACACTGAAGCTTTCTTT. Encoded protein: CATSRERDSVNTEAFF.

Concerning this clonotype itself: This may be a read error, as it is one base from a much larger clone. This chain uses TRBV9 with TRBJ1-2; D ambiguous. Germline CDR1 is SGDLS and CDR2 is YYNGEE. The CDR3 extends over 16 amino acids. Between the trimmed V and J ends, which lost 1 base and 9 bases, there was a span of 22 bases. CDR3 nucleotide sequence: TGTGCCAGCAGCGTATACGAGGGCCTCGAATTTTATAGCTACACCTTC. It specifies CASSVYEGLEFYSYTF. Variable domain in full (rest from reference TRBV9 and TRBJ1-2): DSGVTQTPKHLITATGQRVTLRCSPRSGDLSVYWYQQSLDQGLQFLIQYYNGEERAKGNILERFSAQQFPDLHSELNLSSLELGDSALYFCASSVYEGLEFYSYTFGSGTRLTVV.

Note on this clonotype: The germline gene is not matched at one end of the junction; a read error may be the cause. This chain joins TRBV6-2 or TRBV6-3 and TRBJ1-5; D is unresolved. The CDR3 covers 12 residues. Germline V CDR1 and CDR2: MNHEY, SVGEGT. DNA of the CDR3: TGTGCCAGCAGTGAACCTAATCGGCCCCAGCATTTT. This sequence encodes CASSEPNRPQHF.

This clonotype was counted ten times or more. The chain employs TRBV18 and TRBJ2-6; a possible D gene is TRBD1 (5 bases). Trimming removed 6 bases from V and 2 bases from J, with 8 bases in between. The CDR3 runs to 14 residues. Germline V lookup: CDR1 KGHSH, CDR2 LQKENI. The DNA for the CDR3 is TGTGCCAGCTCTCGGACAACTGGGGCCAACGTCCTGACTTTC. This sequence encodes CASSRTTGANVLTF.

With respect to this clonotype: At one end the junction does not follow the germline gene, possibly because of a read error. This sequence joins TRBV27 and TRBJ2-1; TRBD2 matches 11 bases. The germline CDR1 and CDR2 sequences are MNHEY and SMNVEV (reference sequence). The CDR3 runs to 17 residues. CDR3 sequence: CASSLSGTSGSYDEQFF. The DNA of the CDR3 is TGTGCCAGCAGTTTATCAGGGACTAGCGGCTCCTACGATGAGCAGTTCTTC.

This clonotype occurred many times. The chain employs TRBV24-1 and TRBJ2-5; D is ambiguous. Trimming removed 1 base at V and 5 bases at J, with 16 bases between. The CDR3 runs 16 residues. Germline lookup yields CDR1 KGHDR and CDR2 SFDVKD. CDR3 loop: CATSDFVVPHGETQYF. The CDR3 bases are TGTGCCACCAGTGATTTCGTGGTACCCCACGGGGAGACCCAGTACTTC.

The chain uses TRBV14 and TRBJ2-3; no definite D call. Trimming cost V 5 bases and J 0 bases, with 6 bases left between them. The germline V gene encodes CDR1 SGHDN and CDR2 FVKESK. The CDR3 runs to 13 residues. Here the CDR3 reads CASSWASTDTQYF. Written as DNA, the CDR3 is TGTGCCAGCAGCTGGGCCAGCACAGATACGCAGTATTTT.

This clonotype was recorded at least ten times. V usage is TRBV9 and J usage is TRBJ2-7; 9 bases line up with TRBD2. Trimming removed 2 bases from V and 3 bases from J; junction bases left unmatched: 6. This CDR3 has 15 residues. In germline, CDR1 is SGDLS, CDR2 YYNGEE. Here the CDR3 reads CASSVASGIFYEQYF. The CDR3 DNA is TGTGCCAGCAGCGTCGCTAGCGGGATCTTCTACGAGCAGTACTTC. The full variable domain, its missing parts supplied by reference TRBV9 and TRBJ2-7, is DSGVTQTPKHLITATGQRVTLRCSPRSGDLSVYWYQQSLDQGLQFLIQYYNGEERAKGNILERFSAQQFPDLHSELNLSSLELGDSALYFCASSVASGIFYEQYFGPGTRLTVT.

DNA of the CDR3: TGTGCCAGCAGCTTGTATAGGCGGGATGAGCAGTTCTTC. Translation gives CASSLYRRDEQFF. The chain combines TRBV5-6 with TRBJ2-1; tentative D call: TRBD2 (5 bases). V shed 1 base and J shed 8 bases, with 10 bases lying between them. CDR3 length: 13 residues. The germline gives CDR1 SGHDT, CDR2 YYEEEE.

As to this clonotype: It differs at one base from a far larger clone, so likely a read error. V gene TRBV12-3 or TRBV12-4 combines with J gene TRBJ2-3, with 9 bases fitting TRBD2. The last part of the DNA fits TRBJ2-1 better; the J call may be wrong. This CDR3 has 16 amino acids. CDR3 bases: TGTGCCAGCAGTCGGAGACTAGCGGAAGGGGGGGATGAGCAGTTCTTC. Translating gives CASSRRLAEGGDEQFF.

This clonotype was counted ten times or more. This chain links TRBV28 with TRBJ2-5, with 9 bases that match TRBD1. The V gene end was trimmed by 5 bases and the J gene end by 3 bases; junction bases not matched to a gene: 4. Germline CDR1 is MDHEN and CDR2 is SYDVKM. The CDR3 has 14 residues. The CDR3 DNA is TGTGCCAGCAGTCTACAGGGGGCCGAAGAGACCCAGTACTTC. Translating it yields CASSLQGAEETQYF.

Only a few counts were recorded for this clonotype. The rearrangement uses TRBV5-6 and TRBJ1-4, with D maybe TRBD1 (6 bases). Germline V gives CDR1 SGHDT, CDR2 YYEEEE. V lost 4 bases and J lost 3, with 22 bases in between. The CDR3 sequence is 18 residues long. CDR3 sequence reads: CASSAWGRGRLANEKLFF. CDR3 in DNA: TGTGCCAGCAGCGCCTGGGGGCGAGGGAGGCTCGCTAATGAAAAACTGTTTTTT.

The V gene is TRBV27, the J gene TRBJ2-4; D ambiguous. V dropped 8 bases and J dropped 8 bases, with 10 bases sitting between them. The germline V gene has CDR1 MNHEY and CDR2 SMNVEV (reference sequence). CDR3 length equals 11 residues. CDR3 coding DNA: TGTGCCAGCGGGTCCCAGGACATTCAGTACTTC. Protein: CASGSQDIQYF.

Points on this clonotype: The junction departs from germline at one end; a sequencing error may be responsible. V usage is TRBV7-3 and J usage is TRBJ2-2, with 7 bases identical to TRBD1. Germline lookup yields CDR1 SGHTA and CDR2 FQGTGA. The CDR3 sequence is 16 residues long. CDR3: CASSPHRGWNTRELFF. The CDR3 bases are TGTGCCAGCAGCCCTCACAGGGGTTGGAACACCCGGGAGCTGTTTTTT.

Many counts were recorded for this clonotype. V and J are TRBV6-1 and TRBJ2-2; D unclear. In germline, CDR1 is MNHNS, CDR2 SASEGT. CDR3 length: 15 amino acids. Trimming cost V 3 bases and J 0 bases, with 8 bases left between them. The CDR3 here is CASSDGDSNTGELFF. The CDR3 coding sequence is TGTGCCAGCAGTGACGGTGACTCGAACACCGGGGAGCTGTTTTTT.

This clonotype was observed many times. The chain links TRBV19 to TRBJ1-6; possibly TRBD1 for D (5 bases). Germline assignment: CDR1 LNHDA and CDR2 SQIVND (reference sequence). There are 17 residues in the CDR3. Trimming removed 7 bases from V and 10 bases from J, with 26 bases in between. The CDR3 reads CASKPSSGGLYSSPLHF. CDR3 coding DNA: TGTGCCAGTAAGCCGTCTTCGGGGGGTTTATACAGCTCACCCCTCCACTTT.

This clonotype was seen only a few times. The rearrangement uses TRBV9 and TRBJ2-1; D is possibly TRBD2 (5 bases). Trimming removed 0 bases at V and 3 bases at J, with 7 bases between. Germline values: CDR1 SGDLS, CDR2 YYNGEE. There are 14 residues in the CDR3. The chain's CDR3 is CASSVGGFYNEQFF. CDR3 sequence (DNA): TGTGCCAGCAGCGTAGGAGGGTTCTACAATGAGCAGTTCTTC.

Remarks on this clonotype: The junction does not match germline at one end; this may be a read error. The chain carries TRBV4-2 and TRBJ1-1, with 7 bases identical to TRBD1. Per germline, CDR1 LGHNA and CDR2 YNFKEQ. The CDR3 spans 14 residues. CDR3 protein: CDSSHLQGGTEAFF. The CDR3 DNA reads TGTGACAGCAGCCATCTTCAGGGGGGCACTGAAGCTTTCTTT.

This clonotype was picked up many times. The chain recombines TRBV11-2 with TRBJ1-4, with D perhaps matching TRBD1 (5 bases). Trimming shortened V by 5 bases and J by 8 bases, and 18 bases separated the two germline ends. Per the germline V gene, CDR1 is SGHAT and CDR2 is FQNNGV. This CDR3 spans 15 amino acids. The CDR3 region is CASSRTVGRDEKLFF. The CDR3 coding sequence is TGTGCCAGCAGCCGGACCGTGGGGCGTGACGAAAAACTGTTTTTT.

There are a few counts of this clonotype. This chain uses TRBV24-1 with TRBJ2-5; tentative D call: TRBD1 (5 bases). The CDR3 consists of 14 residues. The germline V gene has CDR1 KGHDR and CDR2 SFDVKD. Trimming left V 9 bases short and J 2 bases short, with 15 bases between. For the CDR3, the DNA is TGTGCCACCGGATCAGGGATTCTTCAAGAGACCCAGTACTTC. Translating it yields CATGSGILQETQYF.